What follows describes a single TCR beta chain. The antigen it recognizes is unknown. One base away there is no much larger clone; base qualities are not given. The cohort comprised fewer than 700 healthy bone marrow donors. All cohort members were sampled while nominally healthy, although unrecorded immune exposures were likely present. The donor was CMV seropositive and belonged to the group of about 290 seropositive cohort members. A peripheral blood sample was collected from each donor, and TCR beta sequencing was performed on peripheral blood mononuclear cells. Genomic DNA was extracted from the blood cell samples with the Qiagen DNeasy Blood Extraction Kit. Library preparation employed the immunoSEQ multiplex PCR assay. A mixture of 60 forward primers for TCR Vbeta segments and 13 reverse primers for TCR Jbeta segments was used in the multiplex PCR. The CDR3 region of rearranged TCR beta genes was amplified from genomic DNA with a multiplex PCR assay. The amplified TCR beta libraries were sequenced on the Illumina HiSeq System as 87-base-pair reads. The authors' pipeline ran thus. A later analysis tallied roughly 78 million unique TCR beta chains across the 666 repertoires, and around 9.9 million of those chains were shared by two or more donors. Raw reads were error-corrected and collapsed into unique sequences with a nearest-neighbor algorithm that merged closely related sequences to remove PCR and sequencing errors. Alignment of CDR3 sequences to IMGT reference sequences was used to assign V, D and J gene segments. For a sequence to be retained, a match of at least six nucleotides was required to both a V gene segment and a J gene segment. Rearrangements were called productive when the CDR3 lacked stop codons and stayed in frame with V and J; all others were non-productive. CDR3 was defined by IMGT convention, running from the second conserved V-encoded cysteine to the conserved J-encoded phenylalanine. Sequences without an unambiguous match to a single V gene segment were excluded from the earlier analysis of several hundred of the donors. An earlier analysis of around 600 of the donors classified V segments as functional when productive rearrangements were above 56.7% and as segregating when the standard deviation between donors was above 5%. A statistical classification framework was developed to diagnose cytomegalovirus status using the catalog of TCR beta chain sequences. A later analysis assigned V and J genes by comparing TCR nucleotide sequences with IMGT/GENE-DB human TR gene sequences. In a later analysis, CDR3 sequences and most-parsimonious VDJ recombination scenarios were assigned using the TCRdist pipeline. In a later analysis, every TCR beta chain was defined by the combination of its CDR3 amino acid sequence and its V-gene family, and reads without a unique V-gene family were dropped. In a later analysis, 500 to 650 highly shared, low-generation-probability nucleotide sequences were removed to address suspected cross-contamination and a sequencing artifact. In a later analysis, a clonal expansion index was calculated for each public chain from normalized within-repertoire ranks of inferred template counts. A later analysis computed generation probabilities with a VDJ recombination model fitted to out-of-frame rearrangements, and checked the results against IGoR. In a later analysis, hypergeometric tests were used to score TCR-TCR, TCR-HLA and TCR-CMV co-occurrence, with a repertoire-size bias correction applied to TCR pairs. To estimate false discovery rates, a later analysis permuted the HLA or CMV assignments 20 times. In a later analysis, co-occurring TCRs were grouped using DBSCAN, and TCRdist sequence similarity was added for clustering within HLA-allele-positive subsets. For co-occurrence clustering, repertoires with fewer than 30,000 or more than 120,000 public chains were excluded, along with five or six repertoires with anomalous nucleotide sharing. TCRdb provides this immuneACCESS table in a form limited to in-frame rearrangements. Some clones are lacking; in checked studies, under half of them reflect an unresolved V gene, and why the rest are absent is not known. V and J calls and clone size are given by that table; D and trimming were obtained from the DNA. Here the sample has some 130,000 clones; around 77% occur a single time. The ten largest clonotypes hold approximately 4.5% of the sample.

These data originate in a study of cytomegalovirus exposure and HLA in healthy donors (dated by TCRdb to about 2017). The study in broad terms: According to an earlier analysis of around 600 of the donors, about 170 million T cells yielded 90 million to 130 million unique TCR beta sequences and 276 Gb of sequence data. Donor age, sex, ethnicity and CMV serostatus were compiled alongside the repertoire data. To study patterns of TCR occurrence, a later analysis re-analyzed previously published TCR beta repertoires from 700 or so donors and added high-resolution HLA genotyping. High-throughput TCR immunosequencing, statistical association of individual TCRs with disease status, and machine learning were combined to predict cytomegalovirus infection status. An earlier analysis of more than 450 of the donors used high-throughput TCR beta sequencing to judge whether each TCR beta V gene segment behaved as functional or pseudogenic. Besides the first cohort of 666 subjects, a separate validation cohort made up of 90 to 150 different subjects was used. The number of donors typed differed by locus, with roughly 620-630 for A, B, C, DRB1 and DQB1, around 500 for DQA1, 600 to 610 for DPA1, and around 450 for DPB1. Class I and class II HLA loci were covered by the typing at four-digit resolution. About 330 gigabases of sequencing data and around 80 million unique TCR sequences made up an early release that covered 500 to 650 HLA-typed donors. Every discovery cohort repertoire had been produced on one sequencing platform. About five DR-DQ haplotypes were treated as single units for association and clustering because of strong linkage in the cohort. In the later analysis, no new phenotypic data were used to find candidate immune exposures; instead, reliance was placed on TCR beta sequences and their occurrence across donors. Of the roughly 420 genotyped donors, 65% to 90% were placed in the genetic ancestry cluster associated with self-reported Caucasian donors. The T cell repertoires of roughly 660 subjects were profiled by immunosequencing and related to cytomegalovirus serostatus. The study aimed to test whether cataloging public T cell receptors could reveal signatures of past pathogen exposure. A later genetic analysis took genome-wide SNP genotypes for about three fifths of the 666 donors and used that subset as a discovery cohort. Among 398 genotyped donors of the cohort, an average of around 240,000 unique TCR beta nucleotide sequences were sequenced per donor, approximately 20% of them non-productive. The research as a whole found: A further reported finding was that TCR beta sequences accurately predicted the HLA-A and HLA-B alleles for most subjects in the first cohort. Correlated functional status among segregating V segments might be attributable to linkage disequilibrium, but an unknown experimental factor could not be ruled out. Some 16 rarely observed V segments, including chromosome 9 orphons, were excluded from the earlier analysis of 550 to 700 of the donors because counts were too low. Broadly in line with IMGT annotations, most TCR beta V segments showed up in productive rearrangements about 87% or about 30% of the time in an earlier analysis of roughly 590 of the donors. When HLA alleles, especially DR and DQ, strongly co-occurred, TCR associations were difficult to assign to individual alleles. A later analysis found that HLA-associated TCR beta chains were more clonally expanded and had lower generation probabilities than equally common non-associated chains. According to a later genetic analysis, donors in an Asian-associated ancestry cluster had fewer N-insertions in productive TCRs than the approximately 650-donor mean. In a later analysis, the rate of TCR association differed among HLA loci, with DRB1 alleles having the most associated TCRs and HLA-C alleles having the fewest. A later genetic analysis associated a missense DCLRE1C variant with V-gene and J-gene trimming of TCR beta chains, and an independent cohort replicated the association. Because HLA typing was missing for some donors at each locus, association tests included only the typed subset. For the cohort, immune exposure information was limited to CMV serostatus. A later analysis reported that several top co-occurrence clusters appeared linked to parvovirus B19, influenza, CMV and Epstein-Barr virus. Presence/absence analyses assumed roughly uniform sequencing depth across donors, an assumption that may not hold. The study gave a list of some 150 TCR beta chains associated with cytomegalovirus. At a false discovery rate of 0.05, a later analysis linked under 20,000 TCR beta sequences to specific HLA alleles. Cytomegalovirus status was reported to be diagnosed by the classifier with high specificity and sensitivity in both the original and validation cohorts. A group of highly shared sequence variants was considered likely to be a technical artifact of the sequencing pipeline. Most TCR sequences were observed very rarely across donors, whereas some public TCRs were present in many individuals. The authors suggested that the approach could potentially be extended to other disease states and immunological phenotypes. This cohort had only TCR beta chains sequenced, and the lack of alpha or paired-chain data limited which features could be detected. Some IMGT-functional V segments, including TRBV6-2 and TRBV6-3, could not be told apart with the 87-base-pair reads, so those segments were excluded. In a later analysis, most CMV-associated TCR beta chains were found to appear HLA-restricted, with HLA associations seemingly driven largely by CMV exposure. In vitro tests confirmed that a few of the cytomegalovirus-associated TCR beta chains recognize cytomegalovirus antigens.

Trimming accounts for 3 bases at V and 1 base at J, while the number of junction bases matched to no gene is 10. Via the germline V gene, CDR1 is SGHAT and CDR2 FQNNGV. The CDR3 runs 18 residues from the cysteine to the phenylalanine. Only the CDR3 DNA stays, 54 bases, in frame from base 1. The sequence was obtained from a male donor in good health and CMV-seropositive. The sample taken for sequencing was PBMCs. This chain joins TRBV11-2 to TRBJ2-2; 8 middle bases align to TRBD1. CDR3 region: CASSLLSGTGRNTGELFF. The sequenced DNA: TGTGCCAGCAGCTTGCTTTCTGGGACAGGCCGGAACACCGGGGAGCTGTTTTTT.